This TCR beta chain stems from a study of regulatory T cells in long-lasting Graves disease. Findings of the study overall: Persistent Graves' patients showed reduced TCR diversity versus newly diagnosed patients.

The sample's time point: persistent/refractory GD, antithyroid drugs over 5 years with positive TRAb. Isolated PBMC RNA provided the starting material for the TCR library. Building of the TCR beta libraries involved iRepertoire HTBI primers and Arm-PCR of CDR3 regions. TCRdb recomputed calls from the multiplex PCR reads with MiXCR, one row per CDR3 protein. The sample has roughly 490,000 distinct CDR3 sequences, about 22% seen once. As regards this clonotype: Its antigen is as yet unknown.

This TCR came from a female donor with Graves disease. Sequenced here: peripheral blood mononuclear cells (PBMCs), sampled when the disease was refractory, from a patient treated with antithyroid drugs.

DNA of the CDR3: TGTGCCAGCAGTTACCAGGGCCGTGAGCAGTTCTTC. Its protein is CASSYQGREQFF. The genes are TRBV6-4 and TRBJ2-1, with D possibly matching TRBD1 (5 bases). CDR1 MRHNA and CDR2 SNTAGT come from the germline V gene. Trimming left V 5 bases short and J 9 bases short, with 11 bases between. The CDR3 is 12 residues long.